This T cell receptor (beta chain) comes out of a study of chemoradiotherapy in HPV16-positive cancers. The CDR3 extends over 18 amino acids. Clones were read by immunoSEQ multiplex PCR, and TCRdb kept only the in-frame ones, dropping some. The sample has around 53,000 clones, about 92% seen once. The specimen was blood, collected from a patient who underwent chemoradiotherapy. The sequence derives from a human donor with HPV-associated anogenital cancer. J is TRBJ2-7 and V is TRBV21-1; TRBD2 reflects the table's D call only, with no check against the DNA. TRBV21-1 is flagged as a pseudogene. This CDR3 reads CASSIGGSSANSSYEQYF. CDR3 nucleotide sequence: TGTGCCAGCAGCATTGGGGGGAGTTCAGCGAACAGCTCCTACGAGCAGTACTTC.